This TCR beta chain was recovered during a study of regulatory T cells in long-lasting Graves disease. Relying on iRepertoire HTBI primers and Arm-PCR of CDR3 regions, the team built TCR beta libraries. Each CDR3 protein is one row after TCRdb ran MiXCR on the multiplex PCR reads. The data show fewer than 550,000 distinct CDR3 sequences, with around 17% seen just once and roughly 23% held by the top ten. This clonotype has a count of ten or more. Time point specified: newly diagnosed GD, antithyroid drugs for less than 3 months. The TCR library was made from RNA that had been extracted from PBMCs in TRIzol. Separately, the same data were catalogued under a study of T cells in Graves' hyperthyroidism and ophthalmopathy.

The sample consisted of peripheral blood mononuclear cells (PBMCs), taken at new diagnosis, from a patient treated with antithyroid drugs. The clonotype was recovered from a woman under 30 with Graves disease.

The DNA for the CDR3 is TGTGCCTGGAGTACTACCCCGGGCGGAGCCACAGATACGCAGTATTTT. Translating it yields CAWSTTPGGATDTQYF. The chain uses TRBV30 and TRBJ2-3; no firm D call. CDR3 length: 16 amino acids. V shed 2 bases and J shed 2 bases, with 17 bases lying between them. CDR1 is GTSNPN, CDR2 SVGIG, per germline (reference sequence).